The 7 T cell receptor beta chains in this list originate from one sample, sequenced in a study of vaccination and CD4 T cells after COVID-19. Treatment given: approximately 9-day PBMC culture with coronavirus spike peptide pools or control peptides (ViraFEST assay). What these receptors recognize is not known. With the Oncomine TCR Beta short-read assay, DNA from cultured CD4+ T cells was sequenced. Each CDR3 protein is one row after TCRdb ran MiXCR on the PCR reads. The data show roughly 20,000 distinct CDR3 sequences, approximately 50% seen once. Sequencing was done on a sample of cultured CD4+ T cells from blood. Receptors originate from a human donor with COVID-19.

The gene calls are TRBV5-1 and TRBJ2-3; D tentatively fits TRBD1 or TRBD2 (6 bases each). Between the trimmed V and J ends, which lost 6 bases and 3 bases, there was a span of 11 bases. The germline V gene has CDR1 SGHRS and CDR2 YFSETQ. There are 13 residues in the CDR3. CDR3 in amino acids: CASTPGATDTQYF. The CDR3 nucleotides read TGCGCCAGCACCCCGGGGGCTACAGATACGCAGTATTTT.

The chain carries TRBV14 and TRBJ1-2; perhaps TRBD1 as D (5 bases). This CDR3 is 14 amino acids long. The germline gives CDR1 SGHDN, CDR2 FVKESK. V was clipped by 4 bases and J by 3 bases, with 12 bases between them. CDR3 sequence (DNA): TGTGCCAGCAGCCGAACGGGGCGCCACTATGGCTACACCTTC. It codes for CASSRTGRHYGYTF.

This clonotype was seen more than once but under ten times. The gene calls are TRBV7-9 and TRBJ1-6, with D hard to call. Per the germline V gene, CDR1 is SEHNR and CDR2 is FQNEAQ (reference sequence). Trimming left V 5 bases short and J 7 bases short, with 12 bases between. This CDR3 has 14 residues. The CDR3 region has the DNA TGTGCCAGCAGCACCGGGCTGCTAAATTCACCCCTCCACTTT. Encoded protein: CASSTGLLNSPLHF.

The genes are TRBV20-1 and TRBJ2-1; 7 nucleotides line up with TRBD1. V lost 4 bases and J lost 7; bases outside the gene matches: 7. The CDR3 runs to 13 residues. Germline V gene sequence: CDR1 DFQATT, CDR2 SNEGSKA (reference sequence). DNA of the CDR3: TGCAGTGCTAACACTGCACAGGGGAATGAGCAGTTCTTC. Protein: CSANTAQGNEQFF.

In its sample, this clonotype was seen a few times. J is TRBJ2-3 and V is TRBV20-1; TRBD2 matches at 7 bases. CDR1 is DFQATT and CDR2 is SNEGSKA in the germline V gene (reference sequence). Trimming at V came to 3 bases and at J to 2 bases, leaving 8 bases not matched to a gene. This CDR3 is built from 15 residues. CDR3 nucleotide sequence: TGCAGTGCTAGTGGTGGGGGGGGGACCACAGATACGCAGTATTTT. Translating it yields CSASGGGGTTDTQYF.

The J gene is TRBJ2-3, the V gene TRBV4-2; 11 bases match TRBD2. Germline lookup yields CDR1 LGHNA and CDR2 YNFKEQ. Trimming took 4 bases from V and 0 from J; bases not matched to a gene: 9. There are 18 residues in the CDR3. CDR3 loop: CASSPNSGGGTSTDTQYF. The CDR3 region has the DNA TGTGCCAGCAGCCCTAATAGCGGGGGGGGTACTAGCACAGATACGCAGTATTTT.

The V gene is TRBV19, the J gene TRBJ1-2; 7 bases fit TRBD1. The junction had 7 bases not matched to a gene; V was cut back by 4 bases and J by 2 bases. The length of the CDR3 is 15 residues. Germline V gene data show CDR1 as LNHDA and CDR2 as SQIVND (reference sequence). The CDR3: CASSTAQQGNYGYTF. The CDR3 nucleotides read TGTGCCAGTAGTACCGCTCAACAGGGGAACTATGGCTACACCTTC.